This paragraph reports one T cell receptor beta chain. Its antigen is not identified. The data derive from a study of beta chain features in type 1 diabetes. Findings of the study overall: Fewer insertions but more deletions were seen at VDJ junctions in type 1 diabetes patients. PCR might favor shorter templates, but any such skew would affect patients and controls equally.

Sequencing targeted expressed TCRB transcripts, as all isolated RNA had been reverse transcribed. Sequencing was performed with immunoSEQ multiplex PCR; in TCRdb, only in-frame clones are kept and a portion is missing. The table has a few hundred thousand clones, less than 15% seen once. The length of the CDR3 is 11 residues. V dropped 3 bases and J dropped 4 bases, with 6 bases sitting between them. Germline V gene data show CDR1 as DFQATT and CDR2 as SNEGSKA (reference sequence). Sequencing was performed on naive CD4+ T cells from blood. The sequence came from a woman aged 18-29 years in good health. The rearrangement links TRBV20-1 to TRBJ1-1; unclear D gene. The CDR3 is CSARRSTEAFF. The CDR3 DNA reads TGCAGTGCTAGGAGAAGCACTGAAGCTTTCTTT.